This TCR beta chain was captured in a study of OX40 agonist ivuxolimab in advanced cancers. Study-wide background: Aged roughly 23 to 80 with a mean of roughly 65 years, they were under 85% male. General observations from the study: In the 0.1 to 3.0 mg/kg range, CD4+ and CD8+ blood T cells had expanded clonally by week 6.

Measured with immunoSEQ multiplex PCR; TCRdb has only the in-frame clones, and not every one. This sample has just under 75,000 clones, with 92% found just once. The CDR3 is made up of 13 amino acids. CDR1 is LNHDA, CDR2 SQIVND, per germline (reference sequence). V was cut by 3 bases and J by 2 bases, with 4 bases left in between. Patients were ruled out by autoimmune disease history or systemic immunosuppression. In the case of this clone: Its antigen is not known.

The sequencing here drew on CD4+ or CD8+ T cells sorted from blood, taken in a trial of the OX40 agonist ivuxolimab. The J gene is TRBJ2-2, the V gene TRBV19, with D unresolved. The TCR sequence derives from an adult with an advanced solid tumor such as melanoma, head and neck, liver or kidney cancer. The DNA for the CDR3 is TGTGCCAGTAGTATGTCCAACACCGGGGAGCTGTTTTTT. It translates to CASSMSNTGELFF.